Shown below are 8 T cell receptor beta chains from a single sample sequenced in a study of CD8 T cells in Susac syndrome. Random hexamers were used to reverse transcribe the RNA input (about 0.45 to 1 ug). TCRdb re-called the immunoSEQ multiplex PCR reads through MiXCR, storing one row per CDR3 protein. Of some 110,000 distinct CDR3 sequences in the sample, more than 85% are singletons; the top ten hold roughly 0.094%. Sequences were obtained from CD4+ T cells from PBMCs. Receptors were obtained from a human donor with multiple sclerosis.

This rearrangement joins TRBV6-2 or TRBV6-3 to TRBJ2-1, with 9 bases lining up with TRBD2. Trimming at V came to 4 bases and at J to 6 bases, leaving 4 bases not matched to a gene. CDR1 MNHEY and CDR2 SVGEGT come from the germline V gene. This CDR3 contains 14 residues. The CDR3 region is CASSSGLAANEQFF. The CDR3 DNA reads TGTGCCAGCAGTTCGGGACTAGCTGCCAATGAGCAGTTCTTC.

This sequence joins TRBV6-5 and TRBJ2-7; TRBD2 might be the D (6 bases). The germline CDR1 and CDR2 sequences are MNHEY and SVGAGI. The CDR3 spans 14 residues. Trimming pared 0 bases from V and 3 bases from J, leaving 9 bases between. The CDR3, as DNA: TGTGCCAGCAGTTACTCGGCTAGCGACTACGAGCAGTACTTC. Its translation: CASSYSASDYEQYF.

The gene calls are TRBV9 and TRBJ2-3; 9 bases are shared with TRBD1. The J segment lost 1 base and the V segment lost 2 bases, leaving 2 bases of the junction unmatched. The germline gives CDR1 SGDLS, CDR2 YYNGEE. The CDR3 runs to 15 residues. CDR3 sequence reads: CASSVRDRGTDTQYF. The CDR3 DNA is TGTGCCAGCAGCGTCCGGGACAGGGGCACAGATACGCAGTATTTT. Using reference TRBV9 and TRBJ2-3 for the parts outside the CDR3, the full variable domain is DSGVTQTPKHLITATGQRVTLRCSPRSGDLSVYWYQQSLDQGLQFLIQYYNGEERAKGNILERFSAQQFPDLHSELNLSSLELGDSALYFCASSVRDRGTDTQYFGPGTRLTVL.

The chain carries TRBV19 and TRBJ2-7, with 9 bases that match TRBD1. The CDR3 runs 16 residues. J gave up 0 bases and V 1 base, and 4 bases lay outside the gene matches. Germline assignment: CDR1 LNHDA and CDR2 SQIVND (reference sequence). The CDR3 bases are TGTGCCAGTAGTATAGCGGGACAGGGAGGCTCCTACGAGCAGTACTTC. The encoded protein is CASSIAGQGGSYEQYF. The full variable domain, with the rest looked up from reference TRBV19 and TRBJ2-7, is DGGITQSPKYLFRKEGQNVTLSCEQNLNHDAMYWYRQDPGQGLRLIYYSQIVNDFQKGDIAEGYSVSREKKESFPLTVTSAQKNPTAFYLCASSIAGQGGSYEQYFGPGTRLTVT.

This sequence joins TRBV20-1 and TRBJ1-1; the D is unclear. V was trimmed by 0 bases and J by 0 bases, leaving 8 bases between them. CDR3 length: 14 residues. Germline V gives CDR1 DFQATT, CDR2 SNEGSKA (reference sequence). CDR3 nucleotide sequence: TGCAGTGCTAGAGATTCAAGAATGAACACTGAAGCTTTCTTT. Its protein product is CSARDSRMNTEAFF.

The V call is TRBV7-2, the J call TRBJ2-4; D could derive from TRBD1 or TRBD2 (6 bases each). Germline V lookup: CDR1 SGHTA, CDR2 FQGNSA. With 2 bases removed from V and 0 bases from J, the gap between germline ends came to 14 bases. This CDR3 is 17 amino acids long. CDR3 nucleotide sequence: TGTGCCAGCAGCTTATCGGGGGCCCAGTTAGCCAAAAACATTCAGTACTTC. Translating gives CASSLSGAQLAKNIQYF.

The chain couples TRBV25-1 to TRBJ1-1; D gene ambiguous. The CDR3 extends over 10 amino acids. V was pared by 4 bases and J by 8 bases, with 5 bases between. CDR1 and CDR2 from the germline V gene are MGHDK and SYGVNS. CDR3 sequence reads: CASSGAEAFF. The CDR3 bases are TGTGCCAGCAGTGGAGCAGAAGCTTTCTTT.

This chain connects TRBV28 to TRBJ2-6; D might be TRBD1 or TRBD2, each matching 7 bases. Germline V lookup: CDR1 MDHEN, CDR2 SYDVKM. V dropped 5 bases and J dropped 0 bases, with 17 bases sitting between them. The CDR3 totals 18 residues. This CDR3 is CASSRATGRASGANVLTF. CDR3 bases: TGTGCCAGCAGTAGAGCGACAGGGAGGGCCTCTGGGGCCAACGTCCTGACTTTC.